The T cell receptor (beta chain) under discussion was sequenced for a study of blood T cell repertoires in COVID-19. Study background: Acute-phase and convalescent COVID-19 samples originated in the United States, Italy and Spain. T cells, B-cell-depleted T cells, or PBMCs provided the cDNA or gDNA that served as material.

Per the authors' pipeline: Estimation of nucleated cell counts relied on the amplification of reference gene primers. The protocol was immunoSEQ multiplex PCR, while the TCRdb copy is restricted to in-frame clones and leaves out a portion. V and J calls and clone size are as listed in that table; D and trimming were resolved from the DNA. The sample shows 20,000 to 25,000 clones, about nine tenths of them seen only once. Trimming took off 4 bases at V and 5 bases at J, with 12 bases between the two ends. The CDR3 runs 14 residues. In germline, CDR1 is SGHDN, CDR2 FVKESK. This TCR was recovered from a human donor in a cohort sampled during active COVID-19. Material for sequencing was peripheral blood. The rearrangement links TRBV14 to TRBJ2-1, with a possible D match to TRBD2 (6 bases). CDR3 DNA sequence: TGTGCCAGCAGCCGCCGGGGGAACCACAATGAGCAGTTCTTC. This translates into CASSRRGNHNEQFF.